The present TCR beta chain was sequenced within a study of human T cells and chemical hapten exposure. Germline V gene sequence: CDR1 DFQATT, CDR2 SNEGSKA (reference sequence). Trimming took off 0 bases at V and 8 bases at J, with 10 bases between the two ends. CDR3 length: 13 residues. Noted time point: patch test 3, about 24 weeks after DPC sensitization. Treatment indicated: therapeutic diphenylcyclopropenone sensitization with weekly scalp DPC. MiXCR, run by TCRdb on the RACE reads, gives a single entry per CDR3 protein. The table records 70,000 to 90,000 distinct CDR3 sequences, about a tenth of them present only once.

The chain links TRBV20-1 to TRBJ2-2; possibly TRBD2 for D (6 bases). The receptor was isolated from a woman aged 50 to 60 with alopecia areata. Some clones in this sample may be carry-over from other donors' samples. The sequencing here drew on whole blood, taken in connection with sensitization to the hapten diphenylcyclopropenone (DPC). The CDR3 is CSARELASGELFF. As DNA, the CDR3 is TGCAGTGCTAGAGAACTAGCATCGGGGGAGCTGTTTTTT.